A selection of T cell receptor beta chains follows, all from one sample in a study of blood T cell repertoires in COVID-19. Only in-frame clones appear in the TCRdb table, and some are missing; sequencing was by immunoSEQ multiplex PCR. The sample carries more than 35,000 clones, 60% to 85% recorded once. Sequences were obtained from peripheral blood. The receptor set was obtained from a man aged 65 to 79 with acute or convalescent COVID-19. CDR3s include the opening cysteine and the closing phenylalanine or tryptophan.

v_call: TRBV6-5; cdr3_length: 16; j_call: TRBJ2-1; cdr3_aa: CASSYATGSVGGEQFF
v_call: TRBV7-9; cdr3_length: 14; j_call: TRBJ2-3; cdr3_aa: CASSLSGSSDTQYF
v_call: TRBV4-2; cdr3_length: 15; j_call: TRBJ1-2; cdr3_aa: CASSQSANRADGYTF
v_call: TRBV28; cdr3_length: 15; j_call: TRBJ1-1; cdr3_aa: CASSLRQGPGTEAFF
v_call: TRBV6-1; cdr3_length: 14; j_call: TRBJ1-4; cdr3_aa: CASSDGTTNEKLFF
v_call: TRBV4-3; cdr3_length: 18; j_call: TRBJ1-2; cdr3_aa: CASSQEPDTGQGAGGYTF
v_call: TRBV14; cdr3_length: 15; j_call: TRBJ2-7; cdr3_aa: CASSPMWDRSYEQYF
v_call: TRBV10-1; cdr3_length: 13; j_call: TRBJ2-1; cdr3_aa: CASSPGQNNEQFF
v_call: TRBV7-6; cdr3_length: 15; j_call: TRBJ2-5; cdr3_aa: CASSFGTGGGETQYF
v_call: TRBV4-1; cdr3_length: 15; j_call: TRBJ1-2; cdr3_aa: CASSPRTGINYGYTF
v_call: TRBV7-6; cdr3_length: 19; j_call: TRBJ1-1; cdr3_aa: CASSLAATGTGEVVTEAFF
v_call: TRBV3-1/TRBV3-2; cdr3_length: 14; j_call: TRBJ1-2; cdr3_aa: CASSQGPTNYGYTF
v_call: TRBV6-5; cdr3_length: 15; j_call: TRBJ1-6; cdr3_aa: CASSLVTGGTSPLHF
v_call: TRBV9; cdr3_length: 18; j_call: TRBJ1-6; cdr3_aa: CASSVAERPSSYNSPLHF
v_call: TRBV4-3; cdr3_length: 14; j_call: TRBJ2-1; cdr3_aa: CASSQDLAAQSPFF
v_call: TRBV25-1; cdr3_length: 13; j_call: TRBJ1-4; cdr3_aa: CASRPTGGEKLFF
v_call: TRBV7-9; cdr3_length: 15; j_call: TRBJ1-2; cdr3_aa: CASSQGQGANYGYTF
v_call: TRBV4-3; cdr3_length: 18; j_call: TRBJ1-1; cdr3_aa: CASSLAPGTGGRNTEAFF
v_call: TRBV6-2/TRBV6-3; cdr3_length: 15; j_call: TRBJ2-7; cdr3_aa: CASTPTSGIGVEQYF
v_call: TRBV27; cdr3_length: 15; j_call: TRBJ2-7; cdr3_aa: CASSPTPGGGYEQYF
v_call: TRBV4-2; cdr3_length: 13; j_call: TRBJ2-7; cdr3_aa: CASAGGSSYEQYF
v_call: TRBV5-1; cdr3_length: 15; j_call: TRBJ1-1; cdr3_aa: CASSLGVTGRTEAFF
v_call: TRBV12-3/TRBV12-4; cdr3_length: 13; j_call: TRBJ1-2; cdr3_aa: CASRDSPNYGYTF
v_call: TRBV28; cdr3_length: 13; j_call: TRBJ1-2; cdr3_aa: CASSNGKVYGYTF
v_call: TRBV4-3; cdr3_length: 15; j_call: TRBJ2-7; cdr3_aa: CASSQDPGDSYEQYF
v_call: TRBV28; cdr3_length: 12; j_call: TRBJ2-1; cdr3_aa: CASSLYLGERVF
v_call: TRBV24-1; cdr3_length: 14; j_call: TRBJ2-7; cdr3_aa: CATTDRGICYEQYF
v_call: TRBV5-4; cdr3_length: 14; j_call: TRBJ2-7; cdr3_aa: CASSFDWGDYEQYF
v_call: TRBV9; cdr3_length: 16; j_call: TRBJ1-1; cdr3_aa: CASSVAGGLLGTEAFF
v_call: TRBV27; cdr3_length: 14; j_call: TRBJ1-5; cdr3_aa: CASSLGQGWQPQHF